One T cell receptor beta chain is described in this entry. The antigen is undetermined. CDR1 LGHNT and CDR2 FRNRAP come from the germline V gene. The CDR3 runs 15 residues. The V and J ends lost 5 bases and 4 bases, in that order; junction bases with no gene match: 5. Use of 60 Vbeta and 13 Jbeta primers characterized the PCR. Authors' processing steps: Per a later analysis, the number of unique TCR beta chains was some 80 million, of which roughly 11 million were shared. Clones were sequenced by immunoSEQ multiplex PCR, and TCRdb holds only the in-frame ones, with some missing. V, J and clone size reflect that table, while D and trimming were determined from the DNA. The repertoire holds around 84,000 clones, with roughly 80% as singletons. At collection, donors were nominally healthy, but unrecorded immune exposures were probable. This entry belongs to a study of cytomegalovirus exposure and HLA in healthy donors.

Findings of the study overall: Most of the TCR beta V segments (in an earlier analysis) were productive either about 90% or about 30% of the time. Compared with the approximately 680-donor mean, an Asian-associated ancestry cluster reportedly had fewer N-insertions, according to a later analysis.

Sequencing was done on a sample of PBMCs. The chain employs TRBV12-5 and TRBJ2-3; the match to TRBD2 covers 11 bases. The source of this sequence is a man aged 50-59 years in good health and CMV-seronegative. CDR3 sequence reads: CASGPLLAGADTQYF. The CDR3 DNA sequence: TGTGCTAGTGGTCCGTTACTAGCGGGGGCAGATACGCAGTATTTT. The full variable domain, its missing parts supplied by reference TRBV12-5 and TRBJ2-3, is DARVTQTPRHKVTEMGQEVTMRCQPILGHNTVFWYRQTMMQGLELLAYFRNRAPLDDSGMPKDRFSAEMPDATLATLKIQPSEPRDSAVYFCASGPLLAGADTQYFGPGTRLTVL.